The 28 T cell receptor beta chains reported below all come from one sample, sequenced in a study of blood T cell repertoires in COVID-19. Using immunoSEQ multiplex PCR, the repertoire was profiled, and TCRdb retains in-frame clones only, with some absent. Of under 250,000 clones detected, roughly 84% appear once; the ten largest clones hold 2.9%. Sequenced material: peripheral blood. The source of these receptors is a man in his forties or fifties who had recovered from COVID-19.

V is TRBV19 and J is TRBJ2-2; 8 bases align to TRBD2. The CDR3 extends over 15 amino acids. The J segment lost 9 bases and the V segment lost 11 bases, leaving 17 bases of the junction unmatched. Germline V CDR1 and CDR2: LNHDA, SQIVND (reference sequence). The CDR3 DNA is TGTGCCCGTACCGGGGGGGGGAAGGGACACCGGGAGCTGTTTTTT. Translated: CARTGGGKGHRELFF.

The chain employs TRBV7-9 and TRBJ1-4; no clear D gene. Germline-derived CDR1 and CDR2 are SEHNR and FQNEAQ (reference sequence). Trimming took 5 bases from V and 1 from J, leaving 8 bases between them. This CDR3 comprises 14 residues. The CDR3 DNA follows: TGTGCCAGCAGCCCCCCCCAAACTAATGAAAAACTGTTTTTT. Its translation is CASSPPQTNEKLFF.

The J gene is TRBJ1-4, the V gene TRBV7-8, with D perhaps matching TRBD1 (6 bases). CDR1 SGHVS and CDR2 FQNEAQ come from the germline V gene. Deletions cut 1 base from V and 7 bases from J, with 10 bases between. CDR3 length: 14 residues. CDR3 bases: TGTGCCAGCAGCTTAGGGGGGGGCGGTGAAAAACTGTTTTTT. This codes for CASSLGGGGEKLFF.

This clone occurred once. The genes are TRBV27 and TRBJ2-7; perhaps TRBD2 as D (6 bases). Germline V lookup: CDR1 MNHEY, CDR2 SMNVEV (reference sequence). V was trimmed by 3 bases and J by 7 bases, leaving 10 bases between them. CDR3 size: 12 residues. This CDR3 reads CASSFWGEEQYF. The CDR3 bases are TGTGCCAGCAGTTTTTGGGGGGAGGAGCAGTACTTC.

V is TRBV19 and J is TRBJ2-1, with TRBD1 matching over 8 bases. CDR1 is LNHDA and CDR2 is SQIVND in the germline V gene (reference sequence). The CDR3 sequence is 14 residues long. V gave up 6 bases and J gave up 2 bases; unmatched junction bases: 3. CDR3 in DNA: TGTGCCAGTAGACCGACAGGGGCCTACAATGAGCAGTTCTTC. Protein product: CASRPTGAYNEQFF. The whole variable domain, filled in from reference TRBV19 and TRBJ2-1, reads DGGITQSPKYLFRKEGQNVTLSCEQNLNHDAMYWYRQDPGQGLRLIYYSQIVNDFQKGDIAEGYSVSREKKESFPLTVTSAQKNPTAFYLCASRPTGAYNEQFFGPGTRLTVL.

This clone was observed at least ten times. The rearrangement uses TRBV6-5 and TRBJ2-3, with 7 bases fitting TRBD2. The CDR3 has 15 residues. After removal of 7 bases from V and 0 bases from J, the junction contained 7 bases not matched to a gene. Germline lookup yields CDR1 MNHEY and CDR2 SVGAGI. The CDR3 region is CASTRGAGSTDTQYF. Here the CDR3 DNA reads TGTGCCAGCACCCGAGGAGCGGGGAGCACAGATACGCAGTATTTT.

The chain uses TRBV15 and TRBJ2-1; possible D gene TRBD1, 6 bases. Trimming pared 5 bases from V and 7 bases from J, leaving 9 bases between. Germline V gene lookup returns CDR1 LNHNV and CDR2 YYDKDF (reference sequence). There are 12 residues in the CDR3. CDR3 in amino acids: CATSEQGNEQFF. The CDR3 DNA reads TGTGCCACCAGCGAACAGGGAAATGAGCAGTTCTTC.

V and J are TRBV19 and TRBJ1-1; 8 bases map to TRBD1. Germline V gene sequence: CDR1 LNHDA, CDR2 SQIVND (reference sequence). The CDR3 totals 15 residues. Losses at the gene ends were 7 bases for V and 4 bases for J; bases not matched to a gene: 11. The CDR3 reads CASIVTGDSATEAFF. CDR3 DNA sequence: TGTGCCAGTATCGTGACAGGGGATTCAGCCACTGAAGCTTTCTTT.

V usage is TRBV27 and J usage is TRBJ1-1, with 8 bases matching TRBD1. J gave up 4 bases and V 8 bases, and 9 bases lay outside the gene matches. Germline V gives CDR1 MNHEY, CDR2 SMNVEV (reference sequence). This CDR3 is 14 amino acids long. DNA of the CDR3: TGTGCCAGCGGACGCTCAGGGGGCCGCACTGAAGCTTTCTTT. As protein: CASGRSGGRTEAFF.

V usage is TRBV5-4 and J usage is TRBJ1-2; no definite D call. Looked up from germline, CDR1 is SGHNT and CDR2 is YYREEE (reference sequence). Trimming stripped 4 bases from V and 6 bases from J, with 19 bases between. The CDR3 has 15 amino acids. CDR3 nucleotides: TGTGCCAGCAGCCTACGACAATTAAGCATTAATGGCTACACCTTC. Its protein is CASSLRQLSINGYTF.

The chain joins TRBV29-1 to TRBJ2-2; no clear D. Trimming cost V 7 bases and J 2 bases, with 14 bases left between them. The CDR3 runs 14 residues. Germline V gives CDR1 SQVTM, CDR2 ANQGSEA. CDR3 sequence: CSAWKLGNTGELFF. The CDR3 coding sequence is TGCAGCGCCTGGAAGTTGGGCAACACCGGGGAGCTGTTTTTT.

This clone was recorded a few times. V is TRBV28 and J is TRBJ2-7, with D possibly being TRBD2 (5 bases). The CDR3 loop spans 11 amino acids. Deletions cut 2 bases from V and 7 bases from J, with 6 bases between. From germline, CDR1 is MDHEN and CDR2 SYDVKM. In nucleotides, the CDR3 is TGTGCCAGCAGTTTACGGAGGGAGCAGTACTTC. Translation: CASSLRREQYF. Filled out from reference TRBV28 and TRBJ2-7, the complete variable domain reads DVKVTQSSRYLVKRTGEKVFLECVQDMDHENMFWYRQDPGLGLRLIYFSYDVKMKEKGDIPEGYSVSREKKERFSLILESASTNQTSMYLCASSLRREQYFGPGTRLTVT.

The chain has TRBV18 and TRBJ2-5; possibly TRBD2 for D (7 bases). CDR1 KGHSH and CDR2 LQKENI come from the germline V gene. CDR3 size: 16 residues. Deletions cut 4 bases from V and 4 bases from J, with 19 bases between. The chain's CDR3 is CASSRGGVRTGETQYF. In DNA form, the CDR3 reads TGTGCCAGCTCACGGGGGGGCGTAAGGACGGGAGAGACCCAGTACTTC. Full variable domain (rest looked up from reference TRBV18 and TRBJ2-5): NAGVMQNPRHLVRRRGQEARLRCSPMKGHSHVYWYRQLPEEGLKFMVYLQKENIIDESGMPKERFSAEFPKEGPSILRIQQVVRGDSAAYFCASSRGGVRTGETQYFGPGTRLLVL.

The gene calls are TRBV27 and TRBJ2-5, with a weak D call TRBD1 (5 bases). Germline CDR1 reads MNHEY; CDR2 reads SMNVEV (reference sequence). Deletions cut 0 bases from V and 2 bases from J, with 19 bases between. This CDR3 comprises 18 residues. The CDR3 here is CASSLSMQGIGWQETQYF. The CDR3 nucleotides are TGTGCCAGCAGTTTATCGATGCAGGGAATTGGGTGGCAAGAGACCCAGTACTTC.

The V call is TRBV7-2, the J call TRBJ2-3; D not resolved. Trimming left V 3 bases short and J 4 bases short, with 2 bases between. The CDR3 totals 11 residues. Germline CDR1 SGHTA, CDR2 FQGNSA. In DNA form, the CDR3 reads TGTGCCAGCAGCTTCGCAGATACGCAGTATTTT. Translation gives CASSFADTQYF. The full variable domain, rest sourced from reference TRBV7-2 and TRBJ2-3, is GAGVSQSPSNKVTEKGKDVELRCDPISGHTALYWYRQSLGQGLEFLIYFQGNSAPDKSGLPSDRFSAERTGGSVSTLTIQRTQQEDSAVYLCASSFADTQYFGPGTRLTVL.

The table lists this clone with a few counts. This chain links TRBV5-6 with TRBJ2-7; 8 bases match TRBD1. There are 13 residues in the CDR3. Germline V lookup: CDR1 SGHDT, CDR2 YYEEEE. Losses at the gene ends were 4 bases for V and 4 bases for J; bases not matched to a gene: 4. The CDR3 reads CASSRTGRYEQYF. In nucleotides, the CDR3 is TGTGCCAGCAGCCGGACAGGGCGTTACGAGCAGTACTTC.

The CDR3 spells CASSYSAGAQHF. DNA of the CDR3: TGTGCCAGCAGTTACTCCGCCGGTGCCCAGCATTTT. The chain employs TRBV6-6 and TRBJ1-5, with unresolved D. V shed 0 bases and J shed 11 bases, with 8 bases lying between them. Germline CDR1 and CDR2: MNHNY and SVGAGI (reference sequence). This CDR3 has 12 residues.

This chain connects TRBV3-1 (or the pseudogene TRBV3-2) to TRBJ2-1, with no clear D. The CDR3 runs 15 residues. V lost 4 bases and J 10 bases, leaving 20 bases between the germline ends. Germline CDR1 reads LGHDT; CDR2 reads YNNKEL (reference sequence). CDR3 in amino acids: CASSPLGALRGEQFF. The CDR3 nucleotides read TGTGCCAGCAGCCCTCTAGGAGCCCTCAGAGGCGAGCAGTTCTTC.

The chain uses TRBV5-1 and TRBJ1-2; 7 bases map to TRBD1. CDR1 is SGHRS, CDR2 YFSETQ, per germline. CDR3 length: 16 residues. V lost 3 bases to trimming and J lost 5 bases; unmatched junction nucleotides: 13. Here the CDR3 DNA reads TGCGCCAGCAGCTGGGACGGGACAGATCGGGCTTATGGCTACACCTTC. This encodes CASSWDGTDRAYGYTF.

The V call is TRBV5-1, the J call TRBJ2-6; perhaps TRBD1 as D (7 bases). CDR1 is SGHRS, CDR2 YFSETQ, per germline. V lost 4 bases, J lost 4 bases, and 12 bases lay in between. The CDR3 totals 15 residues. The CDR3 reads CASSRRDSGANVLTF. The CDR3, as DNA: TGCGCCAGCAGCCGGCGGGACAGCGGGGCCAACGTCCTGACTTTC.

V usage is TRBV28 and J usage is TRBJ2-7; perhaps TRBD2 as D (6 bases). Germline assignment: CDR1 MDHEN and CDR2 SYDVKM. This CDR3 comprises 12 residues. V lost 10 bases and J 2 bases, leaving 12 bases between the germline ends. Written as DNA, the CDR3 is TGTGCCACATGGGGGAGGCCCTACGAGCAGTACTTC. This encodes CATWGRPYEQYF.

The rearrangement joins TRBV30 to TRBJ1-6; no clear D. This CDR3 region has 14 residues. V was trimmed by 0 bases and J by 10 bases, leaving 13 bases between them. Per the germline V gene, CDR1 is GTSNPN and CDR2 is SVGIG (reference sequence). DNA of the CDR3: TGTGCCTGGAGTGTATATAGAGGCGGATCACCCCTCCACTTT. This translates into CAWSVYRGGSPLHF.

With respect to this clone: The same CDR3 can be traced to other DNA sequences in this sample. The chain joins TRBV27 to TRBJ1-1; 9 bases fit TRBD1. Germline V gene lookup returns CDR1 MNHEY and CDR2 SMNVEV (reference sequence). With V trimmed by 6 bases and J by 5 bases, 4 bases remained unmatched. CDR3 length equals 13 residues. The CDR3 coding sequence is TGTGCCAGCAGCCTCGACAGGGGGACTGAAGCTTTCTTT. Protein: CASSLDRGTEAFF.

The chain is built from TRBV4-2 and TRBJ2-3; 8 positions match TRBD2. J was trimmed by 4 bases and V by 7 bases; bases with no gene match: 13. Germline V gene sequence: CDR1 LGHNA, CDR2 YNFKEQ. The CDR3 extends over 16 amino acids. CDR3 amino acids: CASTKREAGAADTQYF. CDR3 sequence (DNA): TGTGCCAGCACTAAGCGCGAAGCGGGAGCGGCAGATACGCAGTATTTT.

The rearrangement links TRBV19 to TRBJ2-7, with 9 bases that match TRBD2. There are 15 residues in the CDR3. The V gene end was trimmed by 5 bases and the J gene end by 2 bases; junction bases not matched to a gene: 7. Germline lookup yields CDR1 LNHDA and CDR2 SQIVND (reference sequence). The CDR3 sequence: CASSLNRGRAYEQYF. The CDR3 DNA reads TGTGCCAGTAGTCTCAATCGCGGGAGGGCCTACGAGCAGTACTTC.

The chain joins TRBV30 to TRBJ1-2; maybe TRBD1 (5 bases). Trimming removed 0 bases from V and 6 bases from J, with 14 bases in between. Germline V gene data show CDR1 as GTSNPN and CDR2 as SVGIG (reference sequence). This CDR3 has 14 amino acids. CDR3 region: CAWSVLGAQNGYTF. In DNA form, the CDR3 reads TGTGCCTGGAGTGTGTTAGGGGCCCAGAATGGCTACACCTTC.

V and J are TRBV5-1 and TRBJ2-1, with TRBD2 matching over 10 bases. Per the germline V gene, CDR1 is SGHRS and CDR2 is YFSETQ. This CDR3 has 16 amino acids. The trim removed 4 bases at V and 8 bases at J, leaving 12 bases unmatched. The CDR3 spells CASSPLPAGGLHEQFF. CDR3 coding DNA: TGCGCCAGCAGCCCTCTGCCAGCGGGAGGGTTGCATGAGCAGTTCTTC.

The rearrangement uses TRBV10-3 and TRBJ2-7; D perhaps matches TRBD1 (5 bases). Germline V gene data show CDR1 as ENHRY and CDR2 as SYGVKD. This CDR3 is built from 14 residues. The V end was cut by 2 bases, the J end by 7 bases, with 15 bases between. The CDR3 protein is CAISEHSLGREQYF. The CDR3 nucleotides are TGTGCCATCAGTGAGCACTCCCTGGGGCGAGAGCAGTACTTC.